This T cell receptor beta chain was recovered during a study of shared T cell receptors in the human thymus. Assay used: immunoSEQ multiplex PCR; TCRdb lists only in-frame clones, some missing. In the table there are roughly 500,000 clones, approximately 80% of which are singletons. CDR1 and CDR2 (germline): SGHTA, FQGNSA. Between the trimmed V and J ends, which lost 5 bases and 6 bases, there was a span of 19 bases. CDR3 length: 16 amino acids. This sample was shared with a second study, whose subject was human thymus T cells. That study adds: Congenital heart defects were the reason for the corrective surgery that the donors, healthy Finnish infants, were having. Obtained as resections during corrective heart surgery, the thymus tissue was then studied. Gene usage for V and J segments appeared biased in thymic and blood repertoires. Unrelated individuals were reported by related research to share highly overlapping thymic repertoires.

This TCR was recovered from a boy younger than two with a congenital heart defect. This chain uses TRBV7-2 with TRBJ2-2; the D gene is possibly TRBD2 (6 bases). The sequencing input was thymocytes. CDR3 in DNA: TGTGCCAGCAGCCTTAGTAGTAGACTAGGTGCCGGGGAGCTGTTTTTT. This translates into CASSLSSRLGAGELFF.